This T cell receptor beta chain is drawn from a study of cytomegalovirus exposure and HLA in healthy donors. For the study at large: Tens of millions of unique TCR sequences came from HLA-typed donors in an early release. Genetic ancestry analysis placed around four fifths of the 398 donors that were genotyped in the Caucasian-associated cluster.

The ends were cut back, 3 bases at V and 5 bases at J, with 13 bases in the middle. The length of the CDR3 is 14 residues. CDR1 and CDR2 (germline): MNHNS, SASEGT. With respect to this clone: What it binds is not known.

Notes on the study in general: Earlier analysis found most TCR beta V segments productive about 87% or about 30% of the time.

Both 60 Vbeta primers and 13 Jbeta primers went into the PCR. Assay: immunoSEQ multiplex PCR; the TCRdb copy retains only in-frame clones and omits some. The sample contains 95,000 to 130,000 clones, 81% of which appear only once. This TCR came from a woman between 25 and 40 years old in good health and CMV-seronegative. This sequence joins TRBV6-1 and TRBJ1-1, with D maybe TRBD1 (5 bases). The specimen sequenced was PBMCs. CDR3 DNA: TGTGCCAGCAGTGAGTTCCGGGGGGAAACTGAAGCTTTCTTT. Amino acid sequence: CASSEFRGETEAFF.